This T cell receptor beta chain emerged from a study of cytomegalovirus exposure and HLA in healthy donors. This clone is a singleton in its sample. V lost 0 bases and J lost 1, with 9 bases in between. Germline V lookup: CDR1 LGHNA, CDR2 YSLEER. The CDR3 length is 15 residues. A multiplex PCR was run with 60 Vbeta primers and 13 Jbeta primers. The table came from immunoSEQ multiplex PCR; TCRdb's copy has only in-frame clones and leaves some out. This sample yields about 180,000 clones, of which about 80% are seen a single time; 2.2% belongs to the top ten. Sequenced input: PBMCs. The chain employs TRBV4-3 and TRBJ1-1; D not resolved. This receptor was obtained from a woman in her thirties in good health and CMV-seronegative. In nucleotides, the CDR3 is TGCGCCAGCAGCCAAGACGAGGGAGAGAACACTGAAGCTTTCTTT. Protein: CASSQDEGENTEAFF.